This T cell receptor beta chain was documented in a study of cytomegalovirus exposure and HLA in healthy donors. Findings and caveats of the study: The CMV antigen specificity of a few CMV-associated chains was confirmed through in vitro analysis. Sequencing likely produced, as an artifact, a cluster of highly shared sequence variants.

Concerning this clone itself: What it binds is not known.

The germline gives CDR1 SGHRS, CDR2 YFSETQ. The CDR3 has 15 amino acids. V dropped 0 bases and J dropped 0; count of bases not matched to a gene: 2. The primer mix had 60 Vbeta and 13 Jbeta primers. Here immunoSEQ multiplex PCR was the method, and the copy in TCRdb shows in-frame clones only, minus some. The table includes 150,000 to 200,000 clones, roughly 85% detected once. The TCR originated in a man aged 45-65 years in good health and CMV-seropositive. The specimen was PBMCs. The rearrangement uses TRBV5-1 and TRBJ2-7, with 8 bases identical to TRBD1. CDR3 nucleotide sequence: TGCGCCAGCAGCTTGGAAGGACAGGGCTCCTACGAGCAGTACTTC. Protein sequence: CASSLEGQGSYEQYF.